These T cell receptor beta chains were read from a single sample in a study of OX40 agonist ivuxolimab in advanced cancers. The data were produced by immunoSEQ multiplex PCR, yet TCRdb's version contains in-frame clones alone and is incomplete. The sample contains 37,000 or so clones, roughly nine tenths of which appear only once. Sequencing was performed on CD4+ or CD8+ T cells sorted from blood, taken in a trial of the OX40 agonist ivuxolimab. These receptors were taken from an adult with an advanced solid tumor such as melanoma, head and neck, liver or kidney cancer. CDR3s include the opening cysteine and the closing phenylalanine or tryptophan. The D gene is left open where the match is weak. Expanded clones are given a class, and other clones once, few, many or no size at all.

TRBV6-5,-,TRBJ2-1,TRBD2,16,TGTGCCAGCAGTTACGTGGCGGGGGAGGTCTACAATGAGCAGTTCTTC,CASSYVAGEVYNEQFF
TRBV19,-,TRBJ2-7,-,13,TGTGCCAGTAGTTACAGTGGGGGCTACGAGCAGTACTTC,CASSYSGGYEQYF
TRBV5-6,-,TRBJ2-2,TRBD2,16,TGTGCCAGCAGCTTGGGACTAGCGGGGGACACCGGGGAGCTGTTTTTT,CASSLGLAGDTGELFF
TRBV11-3,-,TRBJ2-2,-,15,TGTGCCAGCAGTTGGGGGACGGTGAACACCGGGGAGCTGTTTTTT,CASSWGTVNTGELFF
TRBV18,-,TRBJ1-4,-,14,TGTGCCAGCTCACACAGTGGAAGGGCTGAAAAACTGTTTTTT,CASSHSGRAEKLFF
TRBV7-8,-,TRBJ2-3,-,18,TGTGCCAGCAGCTTAGGAGTCGTAGCGGTGACTAGCACAGATACGCAGTATTTT,CASSLGVVAVTSTDTQYF
TRBV5-8,-,TRBJ1-1,-,13,TGTGCCAGCAGCTGGAGACAGTACACTGAAGCTTTCTTT,CASSWRQYTEAFF
TRBV7-9,-,TRBJ2-7,-,13,TGTGCCAGCAGCTTAGGGGGAGGCTACGAGCAGTACTTC,CASSLGGGYEQYF
TRBV4-1,-,TRBJ2-6,TRBD1,18,TGCGCCAGCAGCCAAGATTGGACAGGGGGCTATGGGGCCAACGTCCTGACTTTC,CASSQDWTGGYGANVLTF
TRBV11-3,once,TRBJ2-3,-,13,TGTGCCAGCAGCTTAACCCCAACAGATACGCAGTATTTT,CASSLTPTDTQYF
TRBV10-3,-,TRBJ2-7,-,13,TGTGCCATCAGTGAGGTTACAAAAAATGAGCAGTACTTC,CAISEVTKNEQYF
TRBV7-9,-,TRBJ2-7,-,12,TGTGCCAGCAGCTTAGCGGACTACGAGCAGTACTTC,CASSLADYEQYF
TRBV9,-,TRBJ1-6,TRBD1,16,TGTGCCAGCAGCGCTTATACGGGACAGGGGCCTTCACCCCTCCACTTT,CASSAYTGQGPSPLHF
TRBV5-6,-,TRBJ1-2,TRBD1,12,TGTGCCAGCAGCCCGACAGGGAGTGGCTACACCTTC,CASSPTGSGYTF
TRBV6-5,once,TRBJ1-1,-,15,TGTGCCAGCAGTTCGCATACAGGGAGGAACACTGAAGCTTTCTTT,CASSSHTGRNTEAFF
TRBV15,once,TRBJ2-7,TRBD1,14,TGTGCCACCAGCACGGGACAGGGGGCCTACGAGCAGTACTTC,CATSTGQGAYEQYF
TRBV13,-,TRBJ1-1,-,14,TGTGCCAGCAGCTTATGGATGAGGGACACTGAAGCTTTCTTT,CASSLWMRDTEAFF
TRBV7-2,medium-sized,TRBJ2-7,-,12,TGTGCCAGCAGCTTGGAGTGGTCCGAGCAGTACTTC,CASSLEWSEQYF
TRBV5-5,-,TRBJ2-5,-,16,TGTGCCAGCAGCTTGGCCTTTGTCAGGGCCCAAGAGACCCAGTACTTC,CASSLAFVRAQETQYF
TRBV7-2,-,TRBJ1-1,-,12,TGTGCCAGCAGCTTACTCGAAGCTGAAGCTTTCTTT,CASSLLEAEAFF
TRBV27,-,TRBJ2-1,-,14,TGTGCCAGCAGTTTTCAGACAGGTAGTAATGAGCAGTTCTTC,CASSFQTGSNEQFF
TRBV6-1,-,TRBJ1-2,-,11,TGTGCCAGCGCTCAATGGGATGGCTACACCTTC,CASAQWDGYTF
TRBV15,-,TRBJ1-5,-,15,TGTGCCACCAGCAGGGGACGGGGGAGCAATCAGCCCCAGCATTTT,CATSRGRGSNQPQHF
TRBV6-6,-,TRBJ2-6,TRBD1,16,TGTGCCAGCAGGCGACAGGGATTCTCTGGGGCCAACGTCCTGACTTTC,CASRRQGFSGANVLTF
TRBV19,-,TRBJ2-7,-,15,TGTGCCAGTAGTATAGGGGAACAGGGCTTCTACGAGCAGTACTTC,CASSIGEQGFYEQYF
TRBV5-1,once,TRBJ2-3,-,15,TGCGCCAGCAGCTTGGGGGAGGCCTTCATGGATACGCAGTATTTT,CASSLGEAFMDTQYF
TRBV20-1,-,TRBJ2-7,-,11,TGCAGTGCTAGGGGGACATTCGAGCAGTACTTC,CSARGTFEQYF
TRBV15,-,TRBJ2-5,TRBD2,17,TGTGCCACCAGCAGCGGGACTAGCGGGGGGGCCCTGGAGACCCAGTACTTC,CATSSGTSGGALETQYF
TRBV7-2,once,TRBJ1-2,-,15,TGTGCCAGCAGCCCCGGAATCTACTCGGGCTATGGCTACACCTTC,CASSPGIYSGYGYTF
TRBV9,-,TRBJ2-3,TRBD2,17,TGTGCCAGCAGTGCTAAGTTTAGCGGGGGACGAACAGATACGCAGTATTTT,CASSAKFSGGRTDTQYF
TRBV13,-,TRBJ1-4,-,13,TGTGCCAGCAGCTTAGGATATGGAGAAAAACTGTTTTTT,CASSLGYGEKLFF
TRBV13,-,TRBJ2-5,-,12,TGTGCCTGCCGGGGCGGCCAAGAGACCCAGTACTTC,CACRGGQETQYF
TRBV11-2,-,TRBJ2-5,-,16,TGTGCCAGCAGCCCCACATTTACCAGGGCAATGGAGACCCAGTACTTC,CASSPTFTRAMETQYF
TRBV30,-,TRBJ2-3,TRBD1,17,TGTGCCTGGAGTACTGGGTACGACAGGGTGAGCACAGATACGCAGTATTTT,CAWSTGYDRVSTDTQYF
TRBV6-4,-,TRBJ2-7,TRBD1,14,TGTGCCAGCAGTGAAACAGGGGAGTCCTACGAGCAGTACTTC,CASSETGESYEQYF
TRBV13,-,TRBJ1-1,-,12,TGTGCCAGCAGCTATGGTGGGACTGAAGCTTTCTTT,CASSYGGTEAFF
TRBV7-9,-,TRBJ2-7,-,16,TGTGCCAGCAGTCCGCCCCCCCGGGCCAGGGGTAACGAGCAGTACTTC,CASSPPPRARGNEQYF
TRBV4-3,-,TRBJ1-2,-,15,TGCGCCAGCAGCCAAGAGCTATCTGGGAACTATGGCTACACCTTC,CASSQELSGNYGYTF
TRBV4-1,-,TRBJ2-5,TRBD2,19,TGCGCCAGCAGCCACCCTGGGACTAGCGGGGGGGCTTTCGAGGAGACCCAGTACTTC,CASSHPGTSGGAFEETQYF